The 18 T cell receptor beta chains given below trace back to one sample, sequenced in a study of vaccination effects on CD4 cells after COVID-19 (dated by TCRdb to about 2022). These receptors have no identified antigens. Library preparation employed the immunoSEQ multiplex PCR assay. TCRdb limited this immuneACCESS table to in-frame rearrangements with V and J called. A share of clones is missing; checked studies link under half to unresolved V genes, and the rest is unexplained. The sample table contains more than 15,000 clones; only one count was recorded for about two thirds of them. Clones ranked in the top ten supply roughly 9.2% of the sample. In the ViraFEST assay, PBMC were stimulated with viral peptide pools, and antigen-specific CD4+ T cell clonotypes were then identified by expansion using TCR sequencing. After less than eleven days of culture, CD4+ T cells were isolated with the EasySep CD4+ T cell isolation kit. Two doses of either the BNT162b2 or the mRNA-1273 mRNA SARS-CoV-2 vaccine were administered to participants.

Here the sequenced sample was CD4+ T cells from PBMCs cultured with SARS-CoV-2 spike peptides, taken after COVID-19 vaccination. The intended sense of this specimen's cell subset or site label: SARS-CoV-2 spike overlapping peptide pool stimulation. These receptor sequences come from a human donor who received a COVID-19 vaccine.

The chain links TRBV6-4 to TRBJ1-5; D is perhaps TRBD1 (6 bases). Germline V lookup: CDR1 MRHNA, CDR2 SNTAGT. This CDR3 spans 18 amino acids. Trimming shortened V by 5 bases and J by 1 base, and 21 bases separated the two germline ends. The CDR3 spells CASSRGGPRVKSNQPQHF. CDR3 DNA sequence: TGTGCCAGCAGTAGGGGGGGCCCGCGGGTGAAAAGCAATCAGCCCCAGCATTTT.

CDR3 protein: CASSLDPQTGAGGETQYF. As DNA, the CDR3 is TGTGCCAGCAGCTTAGATCCTCAAACAGGGGCCGGTGGGGAGACCCAGTACTTC. This chain connects TRBV11-3 to TRBJ2-5, with 7 bases aligning to TRBD1. V shed 0 bases, J shed 5 bases, and the junction held 15 bases outside the gene matches. Germline CDR1 and CDR2: SGHNT and YENEEA. The CDR3 extends over 18 amino acids.

This chain connects TRBV5-1 to TRBJ2-1; D possibly corresponds to TRBD2 (5 bases). CDR3 length equals 14 residues. Between the trimmed V and J ends, which lost 2 bases and 9 bases, there was a span of 15 bases. From germline, CDR1 is SGHRS and CDR2 YFSETQ. DNA for the CDR3: TGCGCCAGCAGCTTTGACTATCAACGGGCTGAGCAGTTCTTC. Protein product: CASSFDYQRAEQFF.

The chain couples TRBV24-1 to TRBJ2-2; no firm D call. Trimming took off 9 bases at V and 6 bases at J, with 10 bases between the two ends. This CDR3 comprises 12 residues. CDR1 is KGHDR and CDR2 is SFDVKD in the germline V gene. Here the CDR3 DNA reads TGTGCCACCCAGAGATCGTCCGGGGAGCTGTTTTTT. This encodes CATQRSSGELFF.

This clone came up a few times. CDR3 protein: CASSHLVQGKETQYF. The CDR3 DNA follows: TGTGCCAGCAGCCACCTTGTACAGGGCAAAGAGACCCAGTACTTC. The chain couples TRBV3-1 (or the pseudogene TRBV3-2) to TRBJ2-5, with TRBD1 as a possible D gene (6 bases). This CDR3 spans 15 amino acids. Germline V gene sequence: CDR1 LGHDT, CDR2 YNNKEL (reference sequence). V lost 3 bases and J lost 3, with 14 bases in between.

The chain joins TRBV11-2 to TRBJ1-2; D is unclear. Germline CDR1 reads SGHAT; CDR2 reads FQNNGV. Deletions cut 5 bases from V and 4 bases from J, with 11 bases between. CDR3 length: 13 amino acids. The CDR3 DNA reads TGTGCCAGCAGCCTGGGAGCCTTCTATGGCTACACCTTC. Protein product: CASSLGAFYGYTF.

The J gene is TRBJ2-5, the V gene TRBV6-1; TRBD2 matches 9 bases. This CDR3 contains 14 residues. Trimming took 2 bases from V and 4 from J; bases not matched to a gene: 2. Germline-derived CDR1 and CDR2 are MNHNS and SASEGT. CDR3 bases: TGTGCCAGCAGTGAACGTAGCGGGGGAGAGACCCAGTACTTC. This encodes CASSERSGGETQYF.

This chain uses TRBV2 with TRBJ1-4, with unresolved D. V gave up 8 bases and J gave up 14 bases, with 24 bases separating them. The CDR3 loop spans 14 amino acids. Germline CDR1 and CDR2: SNHLY and FYNNEI. For the CDR3, the DNA is TGTGCCAGCCGAACGAACCCCCAAGCGCCGACGCTGTTTTTT. Translating it yields CASRTNPQAPTLFF.

This chain uses TRBV10-3 with TRBJ1-2, with a possible D match to TRBD1 (6 bases). In germline, CDR1 is ENHRY, CDR2 SYGVKD. The V and J ends lost 4 bases and 0 bases respectively, with 15 bases between them. This CDR3 spans 16 amino acids. CDR3: CAISGGQGPSNYGYTF. In DNA form, the CDR3 reads TGTGCCATCAGTGGGGGGCAGGGTCCCTCTAACTATGGCTACACCTTC.

CDR3 in DNA: TGTGCCAGCAGCTTACTCTCCTCGAGGGGCGGGGAGCTGTTTTTT. This translates into CASSLLSSRGGELFF. The chain carries TRBV7-9 and TRBJ2-2; D may correspond to TRBD1 or TRBD2 (5 bases each). Germline V gene lookup returns CDR1 SEHNR and CDR2 FQNEAQ (reference sequence). This CDR3 contains 15 residues. Between the trimmed V and J ends, which lost 2 bases and 7 bases, there was a span of 14 bases. The full variable domain, with the rest looked up from reference TRBV7-9 and TRBJ2-2, is DTGVSQNPRHKITKRGQNVTFRCDPISEHNRLYWYRQTLGQGPEFLTYFQNEAQLEKSRLLSDRFSAERPKGSFSTLEIQRTEQGDSAMYLCASSLLSSRGGELFFGEGSRLTVL.

This chain uses TRBV10-3 with TRBJ2-1, with 7 positions matching TRBD2. V lost 3 bases and J lost 3; bases outside the gene matches: 2. This CDR3 has 14 residues. CDR1 ENHRY and CDR2 SYGVKD come from the germline V gene. This chain's CDR3 is CAISEAGNYNEQFF. CDR3 nucleotide sequence: TGTGCCATCAGTGAAGCGGGGAACTACAATGAGCAGTTCTTC.

The chain carries TRBV5-6 and TRBJ2-1, with 8 bases aligning to TRBD2. CDR1 SGHDT and CDR2 YYEEEE come from the germline V gene. J lost 4 bases, V lost 2 bases, and 5 bases had no gene match. This CDR3 has 15 amino acids. The CDR3 DNA follows: TGTGCCAGCAGCTTTGGCGGGAGGTCGTACAATGAGCAGTTCTTC. This sequence encodes CASSFGGRSYNEQFF. Filled out from reference TRBV5-6 and TRBJ2-1, the complete variable domain reads DAGVTQSPTHLIKTRGQQVTLRCSPKSGHDTVSWYQQALGQGPQFIFQYYEEEERQRGNFPDRFSGHQFPNYSSELNVNALLLGDSALYLCASSFGGRSYNEQFFGPGTRLTVL.

V gene TRBV7-2 combines with J gene TRBJ2-7, with a weak D call TRBD2 (6 bases). CDR3 length equals 14 residues. The V and J ends lost 7 bases and 0 bases respectively, with 13 bases between them. Germline-derived CDR1 and CDR2 are SGHTA and FQGNSA. CDR3 in DNA: TGTGCCAGCACCCGGAACGGGGGCTCCTACGAGCAGTACTTC. Protein sequence: CASTRNGGSYEQYF.

The CDR3 sequence is CASSEPNLSTGSKNIQYF. The CDR3 nucleotides read TGCGCCAGCAGTGAGCCGAACTTATCTACAGGGAGCAAAAACATTCAGTACTTC. V is TRBV10-1 and J is TRBJ2-4, with D possibly being TRBD1 (6 bases). Germline values: CDR1 WNHNN, CDR2 SYGVQD (reference sequence). This CDR3 region has 18 residues. Trimming took off 2 bases at V and 3 bases at J, with 20 bases between the two ends.

This sequence joins TRBV21-1 and TRBJ2-3; TRBD1, the D gene given by the table, was not confirmed from the DNA. TRBV21-1 is a pseudogene. The CDR3 is 16 amino acids. For the CDR3, the DNA is TGTGCCAGCAGCAAAAGGGACAACGTAAGCACAGATACGCAGTATTTT. This codes for CASSKRDNVSTDTQYF.

The V gene is TRBV7-8, the J gene TRBJ1-2; 8 bases map to TRBD1. Germline V gene data show CDR1 as SGHVS and CDR2 as FQNEAQ. This CDR3 contains 16 residues. J was trimmed by 3 bases and V by 4 bases; bases with no gene match: 10. CDR3 protein: CASSSSPTGVYYGYTF. In DNA, the CDR3 is TGTGCCAGCAGCTCCAGCCCGACAGGGGTTTACTATGGCTACACCTTC.

The genes are TRBV29-1 and TRBJ1-1; D unresolved. CDR1 is SQVTM and CDR2 is ANQGSEA in the germline V gene. V was shortened by 1 base and J by 6 bases, with 15 bases between the two germline ends. The CDR3 loop spans 14 amino acids. The CDR3 sequence: CSVEGVARASEAFF. CDR3 nucleotide sequence: TGCAGCGTTGAAGGGGTGGCCAGAGCTTCTGAAGCTTTCTTT.

J is TRBJ1-4 and V is TRBV5-1; tentative D call: TRBD1 (6 bases). CDR1 is SGHRS, CDR2 YFSETQ, per germline. Trimming took off 4 bases at V and 8 bases at J, with 15 bases between the two ends. The CDR3 extends over 14 amino acids. The CDR3 DNA is TGCGCCAGCAGCGTGGACAGCCCGGGGGAAAAACTGTTTTTT. Its protein product is CASSVDSPGEKLFF. Using reference TRBV5-1 and TRBJ1-4 for the parts outside the CDR3, the full variable domain is KAGVTQTPRYLIKTRGQQVTLSCSPISGHRSVSWYQQTPGQGLQFLFEYFSETQRNKGNFPGRFSGRQFSNSRSEMNVSTLELGDSALYLCASSVDSPGEKLFFGSGTQLSVL.